One sample yielded the 14 T cell receptor beta chains listed below, sequenced in a study of cytomegalovirus exposure and HLA in healthy donors. PCR involved 60 Vbeta and 13 Jbeta primers. Method: immunoSEQ multiplex PCR; TCRdb's copy keeps in-frame clones and lacks some. The top ten clones hold around 2.1% of a sample with fewer than 350,000 clones, around nine tenths of them seen once. The sample comprised PBMCs. These TCRs come from a woman between 18 and 30 years old in good health and CMV-seronegative.

This chain connects TRBV6-6 to TRBJ1-1; 8 positions agree with TRBD1. Germline-derived CDR1 and CDR2 are MNHNY and SVGAGI (reference sequence). The CDR3 sequence is 15 residues long. V was pared by 3 bases and J by 8 bases, with 11 bases of the junction left unmatched. DNA for the CDR3: TGTGCCAGCAGTTATTACGCAGGGGGCGCGACCGAAGCTTTCTTT. The encoded protein is CASSYYAGGATEAFF.

This clone was seen once. The chain joins TRBV5-1 to TRBJ1-1; a weak D match, TRBD1 (6 bases). Germline assignment: CDR1 SGHRS and CDR2 YFSETQ. Trimming took off 2 bases at V and 6 bases at J, with 14 bases between the two ends. The CDR3 consists of 14 residues. The CDR3 sequence: CASSFAGERSEAFF. CDR3 DNA: TGCGCCAGCAGCTTCGCAGGGGAGAGATCTGAAGCTTTCTTT.

V gene TRBV5-1 combines with J gene TRBJ2-5, with 8 bases lining up with TRBD2. The J call may be mistaken, given a closer DNA end match to TRBJ2-7. The CDR3 runs to 16 residues. CDR1 and CDR2 (germline): SGHRS, YFSETQ. The CDR3 sequence: CASSASGLAGYYEQYF. The DNA of the CDR3 is TGCGCCAGCAGCGCATCCGGGCTAGCGGGCTACTACGAGCAGTACTTC.

The V and J genes are TRBV11-2 and TRBJ1-1, with a tentative D call TRBD1 (5 bases). CDR3 length: 14 residues. Germline V gene lookup returns CDR1 SGHAT and CDR2 FQNNGV. Trimming took off 2 bases at V and 1 base at J, with 8 bases between the two ends. The CDR3 reads CASSLLTGNTEAFF. CDR3 in DNA: TGTGCCAGCAGCTTATTAACAGGGAACACTGAAGCTTTCTTT.

The chain joins TRBV7-9 to TRBJ1-2; 9 bases are a match to TRBD1. This CDR3 comprises 15 residues. The ends lost 5 bases at V and 3 bases at J; junction bases unmatched: 7. Looked up from germline, CDR1 is SEHNR and CDR2 is FQNEAQ (reference sequence). The CDR3 nucleotides read TGTGCCAGCAGCCTCTGGGACAGGGCGGACTATGGCTACACCTTC. It encodes CASSLWDRADYGYTF.

The chain combines TRBV10-2 with TRBJ1-1; D may be TRBD1 (6 bases). The CDR3 has 15 residues. Looked up from germline, CDR1 is WSHSY and CDR2 is SAAADI. Trimming pared 3 bases from V and 2 bases from J, leaving 13 bases between. The CDR3 region is CASSEGDRTNTEAFF. The CDR3 DNA follows: TGCGCCAGCAGTGAAGGAGACAGGACTAACACTGAAGCTTTCTTT.

To note about this clone: This same CDR3 is encoded by further DNA sequences in the sample. The chain combines TRBV6-5 with TRBJ1-6; D ambiguous. Germline V CDR1 and CDR2: MNHEY, SVGAGI. V was cut by 1 base and J by 6 bases, with 10 bases left in between. The CDR3 length is 15 residues. The CDR3 loop is CASSYWLEPNSPLHF. As DNA, the CDR3 is TGTGCCAGCAGTTACTGGTTGGAGCCTAATTCACCCCTCCACTTT.

V and J are TRBV6-1 and TRBJ1-4; 9 nucleotides align to TRBD1. This CDR3 region has 13 residues. Germline V lookup: CDR1 MNHNS, CDR2 SASEGT. V was pared by 10 bases and J by 5 bases, with 5 bases of the junction left unmatched. The CDR3 nucleotides read TGTGCCACCCAGGACAGGGGCAATGAAAAACTGTTTTTT. Protein sequence: CATQDRGNEKLFF.

This clone was picked up a small number of times. The chain recombines TRBV5-1 with TRBJ1-1, with D tentatively TRBD1 (6 bases). The CDR3 consists of 16 residues. With 0 bases removed from V and 5 bases from J, the gap between germline ends came to 17 bases. The germline V gene has CDR1 SGHRS and CDR2 YFSETQ. In DNA form, the CDR3 reads TGCGCCAGCAGCTTGGTCCCCAGGGGTCGTCGGACTGAAGCTTTCTTT. This translates into CASSLVPRGRRTEAFF.

V is TRBV4-1 and J is TRBJ1-2; no clear D. Trimming cost V 4 bases and J 3 bases, with 24 bases left between them. Per germline, CDR1 MGHRA and CDR2 YSYEKL. The CDR3 totals 18 residues. The CDR3 is CASSLSLPTLHADYGYTF. As DNA, the CDR3 is TGCGCCAGCAGCCTCTCCCTACCGACGCTTCATGCGGACTATGGCTACACCTTC.

The chain couples TRBV13 to TRBJ2-1, with D tentatively TRBD2 (7 bases). The CDR3 has 15 residues. The germline V gene has CDR1 PRHDT and CDR2 FYEKMQ (reference sequence). Trimming cost V 5 bases and J 9 bases, with 20 bases left between them. CDR3: CASSPPVGGPGEQFF. The CDR3 DNA follows: TGTGCCAGCAGCCCTCCCGTGGGGGGGCCGGGTGAGCAGTTCTTC. The whole variable domain, remainder taken from reference TRBV13 and TRBJ2-1, is AAGVIQSPRHLIKEKRETATLKCYPIPRHDTVYWYQQGPGQDPQFLISFYEKMQSDKGSIPDRFSAQQFSDYHSELNMSSLELGDSALYFCASSPPVGGPGEQFFGPGTRLTVL.

This sequence joins TRBV4-2 and TRBJ2-5; tentative D call: TRBD2 (5 bases). The CDR3 is 17 amino acids. The V and J ends lost 1 base and 1 base respectively, with 16 bases between them. Germline CDR1 and CDR2: LGHNA and YNFKEQ. CDR3 sequence (DNA): TGTGCCAGCAGCCAAGCTGAGGGCCTGGGGTCCCAAGAGACCCAGTACTTC. Encoded protein: CASSQAEGLGSQETQYF.

The chain carries TRBV5-6 and TRBJ1-6; 10 bases are shared with TRBD1. Trimming at V came to 4 bases and at J to 9 bases, leaving 7 bases not matched to a gene. The CDR3 consists of 15 residues. Germline lookup yields CDR1 SGHDT and CDR2 YYEEEE. Written as DNA, the CDR3 is TGTGCCAGCAGCGCGGACAGGGGGGGTAGTTCACCCCTCCACTTT. Amino acids: CASSADRGGSSPLHF.

The gene calls are TRBV2 and TRBJ2-7, with TRBD1 matching 8 bases. Per the germline V gene, CDR1 is SNHLY and CDR2 is FYNNEI. V lost 7 bases, J lost 2 bases, and 4 bases stayed unmatched. The CDR3 runs to 13 residues. CDR3: CASTDRGAYEQYF. The CDR3 coding sequence is TGTGCCAGCACAGACAGGGGAGCCTACGAGCAGTACTTC.